This T cell receptor beta chain comes out of a study of identical twins. Germline V lookup: CDR1 SGHNT, CDR2 YENEEA. The ends lost 5 bases at V and 4 bases at J; junction bases unmatched: 11. This CDR3 has 17 amino acids. TCRdb independently ran MiXCR on the 5' RACE reads; one entry per CDR3 protein. In the table there are about 890,000 distinct CDR3 sequences, around an eighth of which are singletons. This sample was shared with a second study, whose subject was yellow fever vaccine responses in identical twins.

This sequence was found in a woman aged 18-30 years in good health. The chain joins TRBV11-3 to TRBJ2-2; 9 bases line up with TRBD2. The sequenced sample consisted of PBMCs. CDR3 sequence reads: CASSPLAGVLGTGELFF. For the CDR3, the DNA is TGTGCCAGCAGCCCGTTAGCGGGAGTACTTGGCACCGGGGAGCTGTTTTTT.